This T cell receptor beta chain was profiled in a study of beta chain features in type 1 diabetes. Of note for this clone: Antigen unknown.

Regarding the study as a whole: Comparison showed that naive, central memory and Treg TCRB repertoires appeared more similar among patients than among healthy donors.

The isolated RNA, all of it, was reverse transcribed, so expressed TCRB transcripts were what got sequenced. Measured with immunoSEQ multiplex PCR; TCRdb has only the in-frame clones, and not every one. This table has 350,000 to 400,000 clones, about 16% appearing once. J gave up 5 bases and V 8 bases, and 9 bases lay outside the gene matches. In germline, CDR1 is MDHEN, CDR2 SYDVKM. The CDR3 is 16 amino acids. The chain links TRBV28 to TRBJ2-2, with 12 bases aligning to TRBD2. The TCR comes from a woman in her late teens or twenties in good health. The sample taken for sequencing was naive CD4+ T cells from blood. CDR3 residues: CASAGTSGLVTGELFF. CDR3 nucleotide sequence: TGTGCCAGCGCTGGGACTAGCGGGCTCGTGACCGGGGAGCTGTTTTTT.